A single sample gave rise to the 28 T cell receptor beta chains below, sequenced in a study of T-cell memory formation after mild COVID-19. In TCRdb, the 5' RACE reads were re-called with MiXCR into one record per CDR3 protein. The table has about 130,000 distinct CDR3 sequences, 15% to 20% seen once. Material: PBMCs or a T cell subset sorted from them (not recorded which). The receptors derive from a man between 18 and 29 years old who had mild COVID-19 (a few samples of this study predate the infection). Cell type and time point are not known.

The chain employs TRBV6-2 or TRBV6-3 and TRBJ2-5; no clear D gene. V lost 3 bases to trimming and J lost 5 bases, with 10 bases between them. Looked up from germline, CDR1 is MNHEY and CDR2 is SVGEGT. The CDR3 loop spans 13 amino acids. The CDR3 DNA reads TGTGCCAGCAGTTATGGACCGGGTGAGACCCAGTACTTC. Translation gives CASSYGPGETQYF.

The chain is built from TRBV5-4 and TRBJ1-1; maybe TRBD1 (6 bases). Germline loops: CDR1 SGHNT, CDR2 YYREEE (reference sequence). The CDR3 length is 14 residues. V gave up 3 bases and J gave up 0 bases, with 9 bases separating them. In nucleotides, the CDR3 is TGTGCCAGCAGCTCCCGGGACATGAACACTGAAGCTTTCTTT. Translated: CASSSRDMNTEAFF.

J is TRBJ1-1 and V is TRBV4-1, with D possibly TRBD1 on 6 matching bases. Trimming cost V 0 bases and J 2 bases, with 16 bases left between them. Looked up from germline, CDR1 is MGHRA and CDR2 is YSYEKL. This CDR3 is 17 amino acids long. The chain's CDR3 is CASSQDGYRALNTEAFF. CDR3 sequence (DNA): TGCGCCAGCAGCCAAGACGGCTACAGGGCACTTAACACTGAAGCTTTCTTT.

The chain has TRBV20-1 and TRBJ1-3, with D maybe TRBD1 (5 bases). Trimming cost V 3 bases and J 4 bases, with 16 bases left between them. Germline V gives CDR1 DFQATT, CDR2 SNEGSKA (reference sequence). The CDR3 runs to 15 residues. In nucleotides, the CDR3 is TGCAGTGCTAGGGTGGCCCAGGGTTCGGGAAACACCATATATTTT. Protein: CSARVAQGSGNTIYF.

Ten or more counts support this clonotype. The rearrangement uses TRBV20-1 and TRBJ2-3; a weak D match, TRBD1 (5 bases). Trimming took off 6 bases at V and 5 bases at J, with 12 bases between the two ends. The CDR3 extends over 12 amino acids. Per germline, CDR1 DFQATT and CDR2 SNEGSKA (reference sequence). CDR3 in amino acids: CSAINQGDTQYF. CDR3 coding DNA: TGCAGTGCGATAAATCAGGGAGATACGCAGTATTTT.

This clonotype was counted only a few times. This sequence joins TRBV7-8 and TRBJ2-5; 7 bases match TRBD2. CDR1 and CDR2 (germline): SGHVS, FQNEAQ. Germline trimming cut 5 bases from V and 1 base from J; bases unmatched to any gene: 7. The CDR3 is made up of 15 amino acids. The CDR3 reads CASSPNWGGQETQYF. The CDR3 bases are TGTGCCAGCAGCCCGAACTGGGGGGGCCAAGAGACCCAGTACTTC. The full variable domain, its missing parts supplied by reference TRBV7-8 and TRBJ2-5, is GAGVSQSPRYKVAKRGQDVALRCDPISGHVSLFWYQQALGQGPEFLTYFQNEAQLDKSGLPSDRFFAERPEGSVSTLKIQRTQQEDSAVYLCASSPNWGGQETQYFGPGTRLLVL.

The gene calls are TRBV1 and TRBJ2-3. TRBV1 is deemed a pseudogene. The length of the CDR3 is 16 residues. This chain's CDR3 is CTSSQDRVGDTDTQYF. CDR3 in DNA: TGCACCAGCAGCCAAGATCGGGTTGGGGACACAGATACGCAGTATTTT.

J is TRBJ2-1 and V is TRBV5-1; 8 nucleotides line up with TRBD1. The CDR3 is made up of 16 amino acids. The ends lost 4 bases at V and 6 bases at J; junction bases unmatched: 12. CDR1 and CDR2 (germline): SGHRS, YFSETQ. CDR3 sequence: CASSPQDRVGVNEQFF. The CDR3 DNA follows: TGCGCCAGCAGCCCTCAGGACAGGGTAGGCGTCAATGAGCAGTTCTTC. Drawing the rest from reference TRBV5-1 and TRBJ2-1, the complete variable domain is KAGVTQTPRYLIKTRGQQVTLSCSPISGHRSVSWYQQTPGQGLQFLFEYFSETQRNKGNFPGRFSGRQFSNSRSEMNVSTLELGDSALYLCASSPQDRVGVNEQFFGPGTRLTVL.

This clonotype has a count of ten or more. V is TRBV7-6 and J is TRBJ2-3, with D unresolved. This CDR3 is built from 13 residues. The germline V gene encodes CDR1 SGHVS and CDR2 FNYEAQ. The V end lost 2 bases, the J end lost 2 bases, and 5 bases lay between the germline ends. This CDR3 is CASSLSVTDTQYF. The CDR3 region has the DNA TGTGCCAGCAGCTTATCGGTCACAGATACGCAGTATTTT.

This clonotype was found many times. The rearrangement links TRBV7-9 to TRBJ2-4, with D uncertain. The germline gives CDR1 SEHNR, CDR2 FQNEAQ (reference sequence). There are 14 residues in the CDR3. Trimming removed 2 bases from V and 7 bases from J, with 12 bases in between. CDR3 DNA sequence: TGTGCCAGCAGCTTAACATGGCGGTCGAACATTCAGTACTTC. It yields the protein CASSLTWRSNIQYF.

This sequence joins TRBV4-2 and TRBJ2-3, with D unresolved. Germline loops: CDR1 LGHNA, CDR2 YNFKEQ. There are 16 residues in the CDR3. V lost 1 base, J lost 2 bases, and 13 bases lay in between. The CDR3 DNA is TGTGCCAGCAGCCAAGGGTCAGGAAAAAACACAGATACGCAGTATTTT. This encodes CASSQGSGKNTDTQYF.

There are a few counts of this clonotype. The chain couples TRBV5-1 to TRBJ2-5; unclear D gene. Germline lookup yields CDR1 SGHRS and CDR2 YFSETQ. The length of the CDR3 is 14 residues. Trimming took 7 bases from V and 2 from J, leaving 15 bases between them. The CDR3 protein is CASSQRAVQETQYF. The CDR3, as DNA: TGCGCCAGCTCCCAGCGTGCGGTACAAGAGACCCAGTACTTC.

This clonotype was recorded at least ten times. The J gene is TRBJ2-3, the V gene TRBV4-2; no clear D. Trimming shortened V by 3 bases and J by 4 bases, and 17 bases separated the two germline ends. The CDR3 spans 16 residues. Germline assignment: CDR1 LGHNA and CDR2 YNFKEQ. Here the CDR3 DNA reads TGTGCCAGCAGCCAGGTTATCCCCCAAGGCCCAGATACGCAGTATTTT. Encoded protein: CASSQVIPQGPDTQYF.

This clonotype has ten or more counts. CDR3 region: CASSQARGQPYEQYF. In nucleotides, the CDR3 is TGCGCCAGCAGCCAAGCACGAGGGCAACCCTACGAGCAGTACTTC. The rearrangement uses TRBV4-3 and TRBJ2-7; weak D call: TRBD2 (5 bases). V was cut by 1 base and J by 2 bases, with 12 bases left in between. Per the germline V gene, CDR1 is LGHNA and CDR2 is YSLEER. The CDR3 has 15 residues.

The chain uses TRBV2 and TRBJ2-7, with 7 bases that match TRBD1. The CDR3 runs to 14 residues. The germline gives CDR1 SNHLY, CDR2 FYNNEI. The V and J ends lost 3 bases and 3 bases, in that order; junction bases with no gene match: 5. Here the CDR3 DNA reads TGTGCCAGCAGTGATCAGGGGGTCGACTACGAGCAGTACTTC. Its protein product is CASSDQGVDYEQYF. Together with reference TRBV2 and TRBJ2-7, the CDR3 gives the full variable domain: EPEVTQTPSHQVTQMGQEVILRCVPISNHLYFYWYRQILGQKVEFLVSFYNNEISEKSEIFDDQFSVERPDGSNFTLKIRSTKLEDSAMYFCASSDQGVDYEQYFGPGTRLTVT.

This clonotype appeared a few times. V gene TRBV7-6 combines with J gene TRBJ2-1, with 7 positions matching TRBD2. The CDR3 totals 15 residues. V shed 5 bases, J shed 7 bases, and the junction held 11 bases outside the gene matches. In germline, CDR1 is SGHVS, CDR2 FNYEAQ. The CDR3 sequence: CASSMGQAGRNEQFF. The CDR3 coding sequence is TGTGCCAGCAGCATGGGCCAAGCGGGGAGGAATGAGCAGTTCTTC.

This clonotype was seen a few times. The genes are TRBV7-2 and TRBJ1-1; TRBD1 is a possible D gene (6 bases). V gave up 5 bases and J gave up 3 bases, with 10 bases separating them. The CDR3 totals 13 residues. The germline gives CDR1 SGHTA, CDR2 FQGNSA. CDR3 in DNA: TGTGCCAGCAGCAAATACAGGGACACTGAAGCTTTCTTT. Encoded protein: CASSKYRDTEAFF.

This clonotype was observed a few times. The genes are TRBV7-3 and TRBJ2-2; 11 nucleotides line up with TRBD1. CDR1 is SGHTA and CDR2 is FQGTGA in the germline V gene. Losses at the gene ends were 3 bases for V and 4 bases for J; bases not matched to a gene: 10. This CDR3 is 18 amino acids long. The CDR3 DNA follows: TGTGCCAGCAGCTTCTCCGGACAGGGGGCGCGCAGCACCGGGGAGCTGTTTTTT. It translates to CASSFSGQGARSTGELFF.

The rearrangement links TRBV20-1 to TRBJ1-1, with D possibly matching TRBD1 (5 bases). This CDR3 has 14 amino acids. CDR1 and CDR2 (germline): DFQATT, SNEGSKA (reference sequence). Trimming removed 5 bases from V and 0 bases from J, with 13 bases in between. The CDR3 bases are TGCAGTGCTTCACCTGACAGCCTGAACACTGAAGCTTTCTTT. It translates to CSASPDSLNTEAFF.

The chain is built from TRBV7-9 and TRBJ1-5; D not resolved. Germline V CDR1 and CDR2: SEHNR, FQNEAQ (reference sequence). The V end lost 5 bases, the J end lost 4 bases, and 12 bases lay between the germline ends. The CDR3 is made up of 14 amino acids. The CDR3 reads CASSPGPRNQPQHF. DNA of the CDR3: TGTGCCAGCAGCCCCGGCCCACGGAATCAGCCCCAGCATTTT.

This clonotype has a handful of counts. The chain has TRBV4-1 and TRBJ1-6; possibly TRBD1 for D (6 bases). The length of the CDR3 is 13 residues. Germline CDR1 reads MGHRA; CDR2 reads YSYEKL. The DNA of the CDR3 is TGCGCATCCCGGAGGGGGGAGAATTCACCCCTCCACTTT. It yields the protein CASRRGENSPLHF.

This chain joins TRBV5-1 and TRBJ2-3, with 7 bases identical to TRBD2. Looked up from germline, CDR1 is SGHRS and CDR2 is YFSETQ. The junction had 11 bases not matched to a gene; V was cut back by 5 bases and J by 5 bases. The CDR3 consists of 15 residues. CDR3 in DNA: TGCGCCAGCAGGGATTTAGCGGGCCGCAAAGATACGCAGTATTTT. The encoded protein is CASRDLAGRKDTQYF.

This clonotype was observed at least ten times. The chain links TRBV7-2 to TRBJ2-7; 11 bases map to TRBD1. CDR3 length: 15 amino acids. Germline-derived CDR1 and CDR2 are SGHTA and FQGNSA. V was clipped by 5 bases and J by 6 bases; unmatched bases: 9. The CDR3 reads CASSLRDRGIGEQYF. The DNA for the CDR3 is TGTGCCAGCAGCCTCCGGGACAGGGGGATTGGCGAGCAGTACTTC.

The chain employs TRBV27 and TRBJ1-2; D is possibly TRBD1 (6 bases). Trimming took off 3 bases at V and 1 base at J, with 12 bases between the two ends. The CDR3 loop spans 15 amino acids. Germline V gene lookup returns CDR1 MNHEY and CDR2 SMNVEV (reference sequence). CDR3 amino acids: CASSLGGAGNYGYTF. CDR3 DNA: TGTGCCAGCAGTTTGGGGGGCGCGGGTAACTATGGCTACACCTTC.

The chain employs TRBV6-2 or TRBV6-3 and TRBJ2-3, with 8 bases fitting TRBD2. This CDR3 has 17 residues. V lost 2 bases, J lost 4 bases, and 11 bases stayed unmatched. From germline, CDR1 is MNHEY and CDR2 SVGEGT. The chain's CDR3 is CASSYGPSGGPPDTQYF. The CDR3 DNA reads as TGTGCCAGCAGTTACGGGCCCAGCGGGGGCCCCCCAGATACGCAGTATTTT.

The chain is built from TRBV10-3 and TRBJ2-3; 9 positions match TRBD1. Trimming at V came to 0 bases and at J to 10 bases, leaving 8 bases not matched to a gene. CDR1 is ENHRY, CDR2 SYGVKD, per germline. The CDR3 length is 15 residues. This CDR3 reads CAISESAQGAFAQYF. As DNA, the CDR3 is TGTGCCATCAGTGAGTCCGCACAGGGGGCCTTTGCGCAGTATTTT.

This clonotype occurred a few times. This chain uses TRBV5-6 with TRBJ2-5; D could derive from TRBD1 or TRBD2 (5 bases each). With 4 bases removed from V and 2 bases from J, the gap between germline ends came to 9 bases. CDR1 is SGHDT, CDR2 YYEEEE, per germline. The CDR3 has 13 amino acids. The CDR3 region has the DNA TGTGCCAGCAGCCGGGGACGTCAAGAGACCCAGTACTTC. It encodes CASSRGRQETQYF.

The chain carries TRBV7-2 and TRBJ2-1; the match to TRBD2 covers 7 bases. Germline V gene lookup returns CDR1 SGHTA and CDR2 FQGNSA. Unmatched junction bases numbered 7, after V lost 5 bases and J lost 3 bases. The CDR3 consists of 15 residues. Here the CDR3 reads CASSTPGLNYNEQFF. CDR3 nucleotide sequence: TGTGCCAGCAGCACGCCGGGACTAAACTACAATGAGCAGTTCTTC. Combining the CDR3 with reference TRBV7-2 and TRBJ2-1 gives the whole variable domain GAGVSQSPSNKVTEKGKDVELRCDPISGHTALYWYRQSLGQGLEFLIYFQGNSAPDKSGLPSDRFSAERTGGSVSTLTIQRTQQEDSAVYLCASSTPGLNYNEQFFGPGTRLTVL.